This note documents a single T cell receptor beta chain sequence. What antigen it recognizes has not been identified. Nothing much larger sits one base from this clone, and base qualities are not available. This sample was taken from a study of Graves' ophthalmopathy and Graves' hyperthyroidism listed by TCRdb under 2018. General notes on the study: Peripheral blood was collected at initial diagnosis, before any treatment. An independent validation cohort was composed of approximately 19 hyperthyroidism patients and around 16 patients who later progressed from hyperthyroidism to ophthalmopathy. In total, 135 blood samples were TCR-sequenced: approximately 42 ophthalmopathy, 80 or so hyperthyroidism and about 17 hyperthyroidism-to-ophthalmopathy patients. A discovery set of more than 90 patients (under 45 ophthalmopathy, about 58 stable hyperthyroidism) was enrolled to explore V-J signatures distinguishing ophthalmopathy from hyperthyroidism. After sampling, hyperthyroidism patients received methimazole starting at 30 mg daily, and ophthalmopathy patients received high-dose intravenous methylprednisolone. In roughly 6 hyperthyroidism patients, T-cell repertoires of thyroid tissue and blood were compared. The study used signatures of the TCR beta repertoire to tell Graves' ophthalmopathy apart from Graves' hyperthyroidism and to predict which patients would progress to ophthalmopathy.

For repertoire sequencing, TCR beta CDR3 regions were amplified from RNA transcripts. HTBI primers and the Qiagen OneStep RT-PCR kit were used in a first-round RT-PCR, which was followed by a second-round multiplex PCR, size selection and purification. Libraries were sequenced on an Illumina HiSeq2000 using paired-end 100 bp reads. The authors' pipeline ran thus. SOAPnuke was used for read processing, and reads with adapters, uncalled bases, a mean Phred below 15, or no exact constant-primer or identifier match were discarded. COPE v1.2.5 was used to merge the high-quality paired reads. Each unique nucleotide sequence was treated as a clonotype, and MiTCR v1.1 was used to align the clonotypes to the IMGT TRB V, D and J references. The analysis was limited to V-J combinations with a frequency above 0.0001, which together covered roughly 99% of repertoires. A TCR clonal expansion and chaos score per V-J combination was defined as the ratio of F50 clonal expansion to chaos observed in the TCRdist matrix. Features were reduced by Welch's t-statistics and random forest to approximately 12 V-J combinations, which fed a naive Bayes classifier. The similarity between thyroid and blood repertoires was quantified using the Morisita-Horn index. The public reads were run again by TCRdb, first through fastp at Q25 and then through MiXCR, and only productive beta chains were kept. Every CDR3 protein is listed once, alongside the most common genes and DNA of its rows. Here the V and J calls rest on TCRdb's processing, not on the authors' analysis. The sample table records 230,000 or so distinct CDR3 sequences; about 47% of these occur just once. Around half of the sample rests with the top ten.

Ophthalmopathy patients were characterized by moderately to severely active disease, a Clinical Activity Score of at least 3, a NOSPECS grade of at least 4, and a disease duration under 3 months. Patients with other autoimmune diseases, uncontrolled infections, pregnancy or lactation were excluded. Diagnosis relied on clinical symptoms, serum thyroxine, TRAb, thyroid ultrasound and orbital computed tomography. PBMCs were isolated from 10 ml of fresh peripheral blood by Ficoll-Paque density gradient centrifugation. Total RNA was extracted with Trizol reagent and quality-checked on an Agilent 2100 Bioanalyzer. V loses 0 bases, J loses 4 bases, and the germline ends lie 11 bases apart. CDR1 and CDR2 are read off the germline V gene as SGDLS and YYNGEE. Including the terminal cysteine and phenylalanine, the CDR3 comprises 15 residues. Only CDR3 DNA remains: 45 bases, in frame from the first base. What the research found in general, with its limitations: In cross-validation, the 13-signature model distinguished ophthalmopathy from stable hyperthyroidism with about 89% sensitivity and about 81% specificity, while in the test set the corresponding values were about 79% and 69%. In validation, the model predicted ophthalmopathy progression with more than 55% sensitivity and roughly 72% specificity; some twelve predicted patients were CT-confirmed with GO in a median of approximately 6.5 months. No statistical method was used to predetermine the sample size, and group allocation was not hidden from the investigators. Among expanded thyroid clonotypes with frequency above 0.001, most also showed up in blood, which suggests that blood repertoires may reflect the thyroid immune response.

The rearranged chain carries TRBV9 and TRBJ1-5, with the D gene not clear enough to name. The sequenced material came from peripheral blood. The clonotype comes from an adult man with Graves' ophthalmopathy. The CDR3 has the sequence CASSVGSGSNQPQHF. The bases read TGTGCCAGCAGCGTAGGGTCGGGATCAAATCAGCCCCAGCATTTT.